This T cell receptor beta chain was sequenced for a study of OX40 agonist ivuxolimab in advanced cancers. The study in broad terms: Ivuxolimab was a fully human IgG2 agonistic monoclonal antibody targeting the costimulatory receptor OX40 (CD134). Of the 50 or so patients in dose escalation, about 20 had hepatocellular carcinoma, approximately 15 had melanoma, 9 had renal cell carcinoma and 9 had head and neck cancer. Intravenous ivuxolimab was administered to patients every 2 weeks at six dose levels: 0.01, 0.1, 0.3, 1.5, 3 and 10 mg/kg. Three dose-escalation patients achieved partial responses, one with hepatocellular carcinoma and two with cutaneous melanoma. The paper describes the monotherapy dose-escalation part (N = 52 patients) of the phase I trial of ivuxolimab. Prior anti-PD-1, anti-PD-L1 or anti-CTLA-4 therapy was permitted, and 40% of dose-escalation patients had received checkpoint inhibitors. A male proportion of about 79% and a mean age of about 60 years, ranging from about 23 to 79, were recorded for the dose-escalation cohort. Peripheral TCRbeta sequencing aimed to test whether ivuxolimab altered TCR sequence diversity and caused clonal T-cell expansion.

Broad study findings and their caveats: After ivuxolimab, CD8+ T cells had more expanded clones than CD4+ T cells on average. At doses of 0.1 to 3.0 mg/kg, clonal expansion of both CD4+ and CD8+ T cells in blood was seen between baseline and week 6. Low levels of normalized T-cell clonal expansion were also seen in some patients who did not respond. Antigen specificity was not determined for the clonally expanded peripheral T cells. Partial responders in the 0.1-3.0 mg/kg groups had among the lowest normalized peripheral clonal expansion, especially among CD8+ T cells.

In regard to this clone: Its antigen remains undetermined. Base qualities are missing; no much larger clone stands one base away.

Its CDR3 holds 16 amino acids, cysteine through phenylalanine. Of the read, only the CDR3 DNA is kept; its 48 bases are in frame from base 1. As encoded in the germline V gene (reference sequence), CDR1 is MNHNY while CDR2 is SVGAGI. V is trimmed back by 7 bases and J by 2 bases, and the junction contains 10 bases that no gene match accounts for. Genomic DNA was extracted from sorted cells for sequencing of the TCRbeta CDR3 region. TCRbeta CDR3 regions were sequenced using the immunoSEQ Assay. TCRdb limited this immuneACCESS table to in-frame rearrangements with V and J called. A share of clones is missing; checked studies link under half to unresolved V genes, and the rest is unexplained. Counted in this sample were approximately 28,000 clones; about 89% of them appeared once. Roughly 25% of the sample goes to the ten largest clones. Patients with autoimmune disease history or receiving systemic immunosuppression were excluded from the trial. Peripheral blood for TCR sequencing was collected from all dose cohorts at baseline, on cycle 4 day 1, and on cycle 7 day 1. The samples were taken from a phase I, first-in-human, multicenter, open-label dose-escalation trial of ivuxolimab. Adults with locally advanced or metastatic head and neck squamous cell, hepatocellular, melanoma or renal cell carcinoma were enrolled in the trial. Before TCR sequencing, CD4+ T cells and CD8+ T cells were sorted from peripheral blood as separate populations.

The input for sequencing was CD4+ or CD8+ T cells sorted from blood, taken in a trial of the OX40 agonist ivuxolimab. The V and J segments used are TRBV6-6 and TRBJ2-3, and TRBD2 matches 9 of the central bases. The source is an adult with an advanced solid tumor such as melanoma, head and neck, liver or kidney cancer. The CDR3 has the sequence CASNPGLARATDTQYF. The DNA is TGTGCCAGCAACCCCGGACTAGCGAGGGCCACAGATACGCAGTATTTT.